The subject of this entry is one T cell receptor (beta chain). What it binds is unknown. This sample was included in a study of T-cell memory formation after mild COVID-19. On the study more broadly: TCR clustering was largely donor specific. Study-wide points: Contracting clones from day 15 to 85 showed balanced CD4/CD8; later expanders favored CD4+. Several responding clones turned up in pre-infection memory, indicating that cross-reactive memory may have taken part. Contracting CD8+ clones were enriched in EMRA, CD4+ mainly in CM and EM.

TCRdb used MiXCR to reprocess the 5' RACE reads, holding one entry per CDR3 protein. The profile shows 110,000 or so distinct CDR3 sequences, approximately 22% of them singletons. The germline V gene encodes CDR1 MNHEY and CDR2 SMNVEV (reference sequence). V lost 5 bases, J lost 5 bases, and 7 bases stayed unmatched. The CDR3 has 14 amino acids. The sequenced sample consisted of PBMCs or a T cell subset sorted from them (not recorded which). The source of this sequence is a man in his late teens or twenties who had mild COVID-19 (a few samples of this study predate the infection). Cell type and time point are not known. The chain is built from TRBV27 and TRBJ2-3, with TRBD2 matching 7 bases. The CDR3 is CASSAGVIVDTQYF. The CDR3 nucleotides are TGTGCCAGCAGTGCGGGGGTTATTGTAGATACGCAGTATTTT.